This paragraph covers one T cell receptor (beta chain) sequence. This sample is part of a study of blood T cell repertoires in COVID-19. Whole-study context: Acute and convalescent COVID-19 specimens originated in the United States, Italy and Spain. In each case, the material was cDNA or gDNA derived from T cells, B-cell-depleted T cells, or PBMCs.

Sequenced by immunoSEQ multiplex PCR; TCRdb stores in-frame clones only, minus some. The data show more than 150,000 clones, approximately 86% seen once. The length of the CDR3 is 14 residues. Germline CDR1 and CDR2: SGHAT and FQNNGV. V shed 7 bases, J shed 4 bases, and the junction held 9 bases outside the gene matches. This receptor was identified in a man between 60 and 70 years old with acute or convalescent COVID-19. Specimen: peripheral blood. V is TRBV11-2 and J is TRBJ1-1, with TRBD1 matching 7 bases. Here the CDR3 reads CASNRNRGGTEAFF. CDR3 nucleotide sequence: TGTGCCAGCAACCGTAACAGGGGAGGCACTGAAGCTTTCTTT.